A selection of T cell receptor beta chains follows, all from one sample in a study of Graves' ophthalmopathy and Graves' hyperthyroidism. A single record per CDR3 protein comes from TCRdb applying MiXCR to the multiplex PCR reads. The table lists around 340,000 distinct CDR3 sequences, roughly 17% of them singletons. Sequenced input: peripheral blood. The receptors were gathered from an adult man with Graves' ophthalmopathy. CDR3s include the opening cysteine and the closing phenylalanine or tryptophan. A D gene is named only where the DNA matches it firmly. Clone size, where shown, is once, few, many, or a class for clones that have expanded.

V gene	clone size	D gene	J gene	CDR3 DNA	CDR3 protein
TRBV4-3	many	-	TRBJ1-3	TGCGCCAGCAGCCAAGATCAGACTGTCTCTGGAAACACCATATATTTT	CASSQDQTVSGNTIYF
TRBV20-1	many	TRBD1	TRBJ2-7	TGCAGTGCTAGAACAGGGGGTCGAAGCGAGCAGTACTTC	CSARTGGRSEQYF
TRBV6-5	-	TRBD2	TRBJ2-5	TGTGCCAGCAGTTACTCGTGGCTAGCGGGACAAGAGACCCAGTACTTC	CASSYSWLAGQETQYF
TRBV28	few	TRBD2	TRBJ2-5	TGTGCCAGCAGACATCTAGCGGGAGGGGAGACCCAGTACTTC	CASRHLAGGETQYF
TRBV5-1	many	TRBD1	TRBJ1-1	TGCGCCAGCGCGATACAGGGGAGGCCTGGCACTGAAGCTTTCTTT	CASAIQGRPGTEAFF
TRBV12-3/TRBV12-4	-	TRBD1	TRBJ1-6	TGTGCCAGCAGTTTACCCGACAGGGTTGGCTCACCCCTCCACTTT	CASSLPDRVGSPLHF
TRBV2	many	TRBD1	TRBJ2-1	TGTGCCAGCAAGGACGACAGGGGAACGTCTAATGAGCAGTTCTTC	CASKDDRGTSNEQFF
TRBV12-3/TRBV12-4	many	TRBD1	TRBJ1-1	TGTGCCAGCAGTTTAGGGCGTAGGGGGCCATGGACTGAAGCTTTCTTT	CASSLGRRGPWTEAFF
TRBV28	many	-	TRBJ1-1	TGTGCCAGCACCCGGTCGGGGGCTGAAGCTTTCTTT	CASTRSGAEAFF
TRBV6-1	many	-	TRBJ1-2	TGTGCCAGCACTCCCGGACAGAACTATGGCTACACCTTC	CASTPGQNYGYTF
TRBV10-3	many	-	TRBJ2-5	TGTGCCATCAGTGATCGGTCAGGGGCCGAGACCCAGTACTTC	CAISDRSGAETQYF
TRBV20-1	-	TRBD2	TRBJ2-7	TGCAGTGCTACGGGGGGAGATTTTTCCTACGAGCAGTACTTC	CSATGGDFSYEQYF
TRBV6-2/TRBV6-3	-	-	TRBJ1-5	TGTGCCAGCAGTTACTCTTTGGCAGGGCGGTTGAGCAATCAGCCCCAGCATTTT	CASSYSLAGRLSNQPQHF
TRBV7-2	many	-	TRBJ1-5	TGTGCCAGCAGCATCGGGGGCAGTAGCAATCAGCCCCAGCATTTT	CASSIGGSSNQPQHF
TRBV10-3	-	TRBD1	TRBJ1-1	TGTGCCATCAGAGACAGGGTCACTGAAGCTTTCTTT	CAIRDRVTEAFF
TRBV6-5	many	TRBD1	TRBJ2-5	TGTGCCAGCAGTTCGTACAGGGGGCGACTCCAAGAGACCCAGTACTTC	CASSSYRGRLQETQYF
TRBV29-1	many	-	TRBJ2-2	TGCAGCGTTGCGCTCCGAGGCGACACCGGGGAGCTGTTTTTT	CSVALRGDTGELFF
TRBV2	-	-	TRBJ2-5	TGTGCCAGCAGCCCATATTCGGAGACCCAGTACTTC	CASSPYSETQYF